This TCR beta chain came from a study of OX40 agonist ivuxolimab in advanced cancers. Overall study context: Three patients got partial responses; one had hepatocellular carcinoma and two had cutaneous melanoma. Study observations and caveats: Researchers did not determine the expanded peripheral T cells' antigen specificity. Normalized expansion of T-cell clones was also low for some nonresponders.

Here immunoSEQ multiplex PCR was the method, and the copy in TCRdb shows in-frame clones only, minus some. The data contain around 120,000 clones, 80% to 90% of them singletons. CDR1 is LNHDA and CDR2 is SQIVND in the germline V gene (reference sequence). There are 13 residues in the CDR3. Losses at the gene ends were 6 bases for V and 7 bases for J; bases not matched to a gene: 8. This clone was observed once. Its antigen is currently unknown. The chain uses TRBV19 and TRBJ2-7; 8 nucleotides line up with TRBD1. Sequenced here: CD4+ or CD8+ T cells sorted from blood, sampled in a trial of the OX40 agonist ivuxolimab. The sequence came from an adult with an advanced solid tumor such as melanoma, head and neck, liver or kidney cancer. The CDR3 DNA reads TGTGCCAGTAGACAACAGGGGGTTGGTGAGCAGTACTTC. Translating it yields CASRQQGVGEQYF. The full variable domain, its missing parts supplied by reference TRBV19 and TRBJ2-7, is DGGITQSPKYLFRKEGQNVTLSCEQNLNHDAMYWYRQDPGQGLRLIYYSQIVNDFQKGDIAEGYSVSREKKESFPLTVTSAQKNPTAFYLCASRQQGVGEQYFGPGTRLTVT.